These 22 T cell receptor beta chains originate from one sample sequenced in a study of regulatory T cells in long-lasting Graves disease. Time point in this sample: persistent/refractory GD, antithyroid drugs over 5 years with positive TRAb. From PBMCs, RNA was extracted and then used to make the TCR library. Relying on iRepertoire HTBI primers and Arm-PCR of CDR3 regions, the team built TCR beta libraries. MiXCR, applied by TCRdb to the multiplex PCR reads, yields one record per CDR3 protein. The table records about 430,000 distinct CDR3 sequences, around 20% of them present only once. The sequences come from peripheral blood mononuclear cells (PBMCs), collected when the disease was refractory, from a patient treated with antithyroid drugs. The receptor source for this set is a female donor with Graves disease.

This chain uses TRBV7-9 with TRBJ2-5; D is undetermined. Germline V gene lookup returns CDR1 SEHNR and CDR2 FQNEAQ (reference sequence). This CDR3 is built from 17 residues. The V end was cut by 4 bases, the J end by 0 bases, with 18 bases between. CDR3 sequence reads: CASSSPSLGLYQETQYF. The DNA for the CDR3 is TGTGCCAGCAGCTCGCCGTCCTTGGGATTGTACCAAGAGACCCAGTACTTC.

This clonotype was seen a handful of times. This chain joins TRBV20-1 and TRBJ2-7, with D perhaps TRBD1 or TRBD2 (5 bases each). The CDR3 runs 13 residues. The germline V gene encodes CDR1 DFQATT and CDR2 SNEGSKA (reference sequence). Trimming took off 1 base at V and 4 bases at J, with 11 bases between the two ends. The CDR3 sequence: CSARVGGEYEQYF. The CDR3 DNA is TGCAGTGCTAGAGTTGGGGGAGAGTACGAGCAGTACTTC.

At least ten counts were recorded for this clonotype. The chain combines TRBV3-1 with TRBJ1-2; the D is unclear. V lost 1 base, J lost 4 bases, and 10 bases lay in between. The CDR3 length is 14 residues. Per the germline V gene, CDR1 is LGHDT and CDR2 is YNNKEL (reference sequence). CDR3 sequence reads: CASSQVGGSYGYTF. The CDR3 nucleotides are TGTGCCAGCAGCCAAGTAGGTGGATCCTATGGCTACACCTTC. The full variable domain, rest sourced from reference TRBV3-1 and TRBJ1-2, is DTAVSQTPKYLVTQMGNDKSIKCEQNLGHDTMYWYKQDSKKFLKIMFSYNNKELIINETVPNRFSPKSPDKAHLNLHINSLELGDSAVYFCASSQVGGSYGYTFGSGTRLTVV.

This clonotype was picked up many times. The chain links TRBV20-1 to TRBJ1-1, with D perhaps TRBD1 (6 bases). The CDR3 extends over 12 amino acids. The ends were cut back, 5 bases at V and 5 bases at J, with 12 bases in the middle. Germline V gene data show CDR1 as DFQATT and CDR2 as SNEGSKA (reference sequence). Here the CDR3 reads CSAYRVGTEAFF. The CDR3 DNA sequence: TGCAGTGCTTACAGGGTGGGGACTGAAGCTTTCTTT.

Concerning this clonotype itself: A single base separates this from a much larger clone, so it may be a read error. The rearrangement joins TRBV2 to TRBJ2-2, with D unresolved. The V end lost 7 bases, the J end lost 5 bases, and 11 bases lay between the germline ends. The CDR3 loop spans 13 amino acids. The germline CDR1 and CDR2 sequences are SNHLY and FYNNEI. DNA for the CDR3: TGTGCCAGCATCGCAAGGGTGACCGGGGAGCTGTTTTTT. Its translation is CASIARVTGELFF.

This clonotype appeared many times. J is TRBJ1-3 and V is TRBV12-3 or TRBV12-4; unclear D gene. This CDR3 contains 19 residues. V was shortened by 7 bases and J by 0 bases, with 25 bases between the two germline ends. The CDR3 DNA reads as TGTGCCAGCACCCTCTCGCCGGGTCGGGGTGGGGACTCTGGAAACACCATATATTTT. This sequence encodes CASTLSPGRGGDSGNTIYF.

Concerning this clonotype itself: One end of the junction is discordant with germline, which a read error may explain. The V call is TRBV20-1, the J call TRBJ1-1; D is unclear. CDR3 length: 14 amino acids. Germline-derived CDR1 and CDR2 are DFQATT and SNEGSKA (reference sequence). The CDR3 region has the DNA TGCGGTGCTAGAGATTTGTCGGCGAACACTGAAGCTTTCTTT. It translates to CGARDLSANTEAFF.

This clonotype was seen many times. The chain is built from TRBV5-1 and TRBJ1-1, with D tentatively TRBD1 (5 bases). This CDR3 comprises 14 residues. Germline V gene sequence: CDR1 SGHRS, CDR2 YFSETQ. With 1 base removed from V and 1 base from J, the gap between germline ends came to 8 bases. The CDR3 spells CASSLNGQNTEAFF. The CDR3 nucleotides read TGCGCCAGCAGCTTGAATGGACAGAACACTGAAGCTTTCTTT.

This clonotype was seen many times. J is TRBJ2-7 and V is TRBV28, with 8 positions matching TRBD2. Looked up from germline, CDR1 is MDHEN and CDR2 is SYDVKM. The length of the CDR3 is 12 residues. The junction had 5 bases not matched to a gene; V was cut back by 10 bases and J by 3 bases. The DNA of the CDR3 is TGTGCCACGGGAGGGGGGGGCTACGAGCAGTACTTC. It encodes CATGGGGYEQYF.

This clonotype was detected many times. This chain uses TRBV20-1 with TRBJ1-1; no clear D. The germline V gene encodes CDR1 DFQATT and CDR2 SNEGSKA (reference sequence). Trimming pared 5 bases from V and 1 base from J, leaving 11 bases between. The CDR3 extends over 13 amino acids. CDR3 DNA sequence: TGCAGTGCTGAATCCCTGGGGAACACTGAAGCTTTCTTT. Its protein product is CSAESLGNTEAFF.

This clonotype was observed at least ten times. The CDR3 protein is CSVDNGGAGGYTF. CDR3 sequence (DNA): TGCAGCGTTGATAACGGGGGAGCAGGCGGCTACACCTTC. The genes are TRBV29-1 and TRBJ1-2; maybe TRBD1 (5 bases). The CDR3 sequence is 13 residues long. V was pared by 3 bases and J by 8 bases, with 16 bases between. Per germline, CDR1 SQVTM and CDR2 ANQGSEA.

CDR3 coding DNA: TGTGCCAGTGCCCATCAGGGGCCTATTGGCAATCAGCCCCAGCATTTT. The encoded protein is CASAHQGPIGNQPQHF. V is TRBV27 and J is TRBJ1-5; D possibly corresponds to TRBD1 (6 bases). In germline, CDR1 is MNHEY, CDR2 SMNVEV (reference sequence). V lost 9 bases and J 2 bases, leaving 20 bases between the germline ends. The CDR3 extends over 16 amino acids.

CDR3 sequence reads: CASSMGYTGELFF. Written as DNA, the CDR3 is TGTGCCAGTAGTATGGGATACACCGGGGAGCTGTTTTTT. The chain employs TRBV19 and TRBJ2-2; no definite D call. V was pared by 3 bases and J by 3 bases, with 5 bases between. The CDR3 is made up of 13 amino acids. Germline V gives CDR1 LNHDA, CDR2 SQIVND (reference sequence).

V is TRBV20-1 and J is TRBJ1-1; the match to TRBD1 covers 7 bases. Germline lookup yields CDR1 DFQATT and CDR2 SNEGSKA (reference sequence). This CDR3 region has 13 residues. V shed 5 bases and J 1 base; nucleotides not matched to a gene: 4. Written as DNA, the CDR3 is TGCAGTGCTCTCGGACAGGCGAACACTGAAGCTTTCTTT. Translated, it gives CSALGQANTEAFF.

Ten or more counts support this clonotype. The chain carries TRBV28 and TRBJ1-2, with D uncertain. Germline CDR1 MDHEN, CDR2 SYDVKM. V was cut by 5 bases and J by 10 bases, with 14 bases left in between. CDR3 length: 12 amino acids. The CDR3 nucleotides are TGTGCCAGCAGTACCCTCAGCAGCTTCTACACCTTC. Translation gives CASSTLSSFYTF.

This clonotype was counted ten times or more. The V and J genes are TRBV28 and TRBJ1-4; TRBD1 matches 9 bases. This CDR3 is built from 15 residues. Germline-derived CDR1 and CDR2 are MDHEN and SYDVKM. With 6 bases clipped from V and 5 bases from J, the junction kept 7 bases outside the gene matches. The CDR3 DNA sequence: TGTGCCAGCAGAGAGCCGGGACAGGGAAATGAAAAACTGTTTTTT. The encoded protein is CASREPGQGNEKLFF.

The chain uses TRBV28 and TRBJ1-3; the D is unclear. CDR1 is MDHEN and CDR2 is SYDVKM in the germline V gene. The CDR3 consists of 16 residues. Between the trimmed V and J ends, which lost 7 bases and 0 bases, there was a span of 16 bases. CDR3 in DNA: TGTGCCAGCAACCTAGGGAAGGGCCGCTCTGGAAACACCATATATTTT. Translation: CASNLGKGRSGNTIYF.

The genes are TRBV11-2 and TRBJ2-7; D perhaps matches TRBD1 (6 bases). Per the germline V gene, CDR1 is SGHAT and CDR2 is FQNNGV. The CDR3 runs to 17 residues. V was shortened by 4 bases and J by 5 bases, with 24 bases between the two germline ends. The CDR3 DNA sequence: TGTGCCAGCAGCTCACCCCTTGGACAGTCGAGGGTCCACGAGCAGTACTTC. Residues: CASSSPLGQSRVHEQYF.

By frequency in the sample, this clonotype is medium-sized. This chain joins TRBV2 and TRBJ2-2; D assignment may be TRBD1 or TRBD2 (5 bases each). The CDR3 length is 16 residues. V was cut by 5 bases and J by 2 bases, with 15 bases left in between. Germline values: CDR1 SNHLY, CDR2 FYNNEI. The CDR3 DNA follows: TGTGCCAGCAGTCCACTAGGGGAGCTTAACACCGGGGAGCTGTTTTTT. This sequence encodes CASSPLGELNTGELFF. Filled out from reference TRBV2 and TRBJ2-2, the complete variable domain reads EPEVTQTPSHQVTQMGQEVILRCVPISNHLYFYWYRQILGQKVEFLVSFYNNEISEKSEIFDDQFSVERPDGSNFTLKIRSTKLEDSAMYFCASSPLGELNTGELFFGEGSRLTVL.

This clonotype was counted many times. The chain joins TRBV2 to TRBJ2-5, with TRBD1 matching 9 bases. Germline-derived CDR1 and CDR2 are SNHLY and FYNNEI. The CDR3 totals 16 residues. Losses at the gene ends were 1 base for V and 7 bases for J; bases not matched to a gene: 10. The CDR3 is CASSEGPDRGLMTQYF. The CDR3 region has the DNA TGTGCCAGCAGTGAAGGTCCGGACAGGGGATTGATGACCCAGTACTTC.

This clonotype was observed many times. The chain links TRBV20-1 to TRBJ2-7, with TRBD1 as a possible D gene (5 bases). The V end was cut by 3 bases, the J end by 0 bases, with 9 bases between. This CDR3 region has 13 residues. CDR1 DFQATT and CDR2 SNEGSKA come from the germline V gene (reference sequence). The CDR3 DNA reads as TGCAGTGCTAGGGGGCCGAGCTCCTACGAGCAGTACTTC. This sequence encodes CSARGPSSYEQYF.

At least ten counts were recorded for this clonotype. The chain carries TRBV12-3 or TRBV12-4 and TRBJ1-5, with unresolved D. This CDR3 has 13 amino acids. Trimming removed 5 bases at V and 5 bases at J, with 10 bases between. The CDR3 loop is CASSPGPDQPQHF. The CDR3 coding sequence is TGTGCCAGCAGTCCCGGACCTGATCAGCCCCAGCATTTT.